Listed below are T cell receptor beta chains from one sample, sequenced in a study of lymphopenia after photon versus proton radiotherapy. Method: immunoSEQ multiplex PCR; TCRdb's copy keeps in-frame clones and lacks some. Of about 18,000 clones in the sample, under 95% were seen once. The specimen was peripheral blood, collected from a patient treated with photon-based radiotherapy. These receptors all stem from a woman in her forties with cholangiocarcinoma. The conserved cysteine and the conserved F or W are not part of the CDR3 here. The order of the fields is J gene, D gene, clone size, V gene, CDR3 protein. A D gene is named only where the DNA matches it firmly. Only some rows state a clone size, as once, few, many or a class for expanded clones.

J gene: TRBJ1-1
D gene: -
clone size: -
V gene: TRBV6-1
CDR3 protein: ASRQTMNTEAF

J gene: TRBJ2-3
D gene: -
clone size: -
V gene: TRBV10-3
CDR3 protein: AIGPGQDFSTDTQY

J gene: TRBJ2-2
D gene: TRBD1
clone size: -
V gene: TRBV9
CDR3 protein: ASSEAQGSTGELF

J gene: TRBJ1-3
D gene: TRBD1
clone size: -
V gene: TRBV2
CDR3 protein: ASKTGAGNTIY

J gene: TRBJ2-3
D gene: TRBD2
clone size: -
V gene: TRBV10-1
CDR3 protein: ASSSGGTDTQY

J gene: TRBJ2-5
D gene: -
clone size: -
V gene: TRBV30
CDR3 protein: AWRETARETQY

J gene: TRBJ2-2
D gene: -
clone size: -
V gene: TRBV27
CDR3 protein: ASSSRRPSGTGELF

J gene: TRBJ2-7
D gene: -
clone size: -
V gene: TRBV7-8
CDR3 protein: ASTPERGGYEQY

J gene: TRBJ2-1
D gene: TRBD2
clone size: -
V gene: TRBV7-3
CDR3 protein: ASSLFTSGLSSYNEQF

J gene: TRBJ2-7
D gene: TRBD1
clone size: -
V gene: TRBV28
CDR3 protein: ASSLTGTGQDEQY

J gene: TRBJ2-3
D gene: -
clone size: -
V gene: TRBV4-3
CDR3 protein: ASSQHSLDTQY

J gene: TRBJ2-1
D gene: -
clone size: -
V gene: TRBV9
CDR3 protein: ASSPRTGYNEQF

J gene: TRBJ2-1
D gene: -
clone size: -
V gene: TRBV12-5
CDR3 protein: ASGLDRANEQF

J gene: TRBJ2-7
D gene: -
clone size: -
V gene: TRBV28
CDR3 protein: ASSLSEQY

J gene: TRBJ1-1
D gene: TRBD1
clone size: -
V gene: TRBV5-6
CDR3 protein: ASRDRGRNTEAF

J gene: TRBJ2-3
D gene: TRBD2
clone size: -
V gene: TRBV2
CDR3 protein: ASSEGLAGGYTDTQY

J gene: TRBJ2-7
D gene: TRBD1
clone size: -
V gene: TRBV5-4
CDR3 protein: ASSHGTGSYEQY

J gene: TRBJ2-7
D gene: TRBD2
clone size: -
V gene: TRBV7-6
CDR3 protein: ASSSIAGKNGEQY

J gene: TRBJ1-2
D gene: TRBD1
clone size: -
V gene: TRBV27
CDR3 protein: ASSPQGRLHGYT

J gene: TRBJ1-1
D gene: TRBD1
clone size: -
V gene: TRBV5-1
CDR3 protein: ASKQGVATTEAF

J gene: TRBJ1-2
D gene: -
clone size: -
V gene: TRBV30
CDR3 protein: AWSVQGGFFGYT

J gene: TRBJ1-6
D gene: -
clone size: -
V gene: TRBV29-1
CDR3 protein: SVGGQPNSPLH

J gene: TRBJ2-5
D gene: -
clone size: -
V gene: TRBV6-6
CDR3 protein: ASSYSGTLQETQY

J gene: TRBJ1-5
D gene: TRBD1
clone size: -
V gene: TRBV19
CDR3 protein: ASSIIGQGDFSNQPQH

J gene: TRBJ1-1
D gene: TRBD1
clone size: -
V gene: TRBV5-1
CDR3 protein: ASSSLTGRDTEAF

J gene: TRBJ2-7
D gene: -
clone size: -
V gene: TRBV28
CDR3 protein: ASSNGLSYEQY

J gene: TRBJ1-6
D gene: TRBD1
clone size: -
V gene: TRBV7-8
CDR3 protein: ASSILDRGYNSPLH

J gene: TRBJ2-5
D gene: -
clone size: -
V gene: TRBV14
CDR3 protein: ASSYQREVKTQY

J gene: TRBJ1-1
D gene: -
clone size: -
V gene: TRBV2
CDR3 protein: AVLARPMNTEAF

J gene: TRBJ1-4
D gene: -
clone size: -
V gene: TRBV6-6
CDR3 protein: ASSSSGQRGEKLF

J gene: TRBJ2-5
D gene: TRBD1
clone size: -
V gene: TRBV18
CDR3 protein: ASSPSRAGGAGTQY

J gene: TRBJ2-2
D gene: -
clone size: -
V gene: TRBV5-4
CDR3 protein: ASSLKGGLPNTGELF

J gene: TRBJ1-5
D gene: -
clone size: -
V gene: TRBV7-2
CDR3 protein: ASSLALAGIQPQH

J gene: TRBJ1-1
D gene: -
clone size: -
V gene: TRBV5-6
CDR3 protein: ASSETQNTEAF

J gene: TRBJ2-1
D gene: -
clone size: -
V gene: TRBV10-2
CDR3 protein: ASSVAYNEQF

J gene: TRBJ2-7
D gene: TRBD1
clone size: -
V gene: TRBV29-1
CDR3 protein: SVVGTGTGNEQY

J gene: TRBJ2-5
D gene: TRBD2
clone size: -
V gene: TRBV5-1
CDR3 protein: ASSSGLSGGAPRETQY

J gene: TRBJ2-3
D gene: -
clone size: -
V gene: TRBV5-4
CDR3 protein: ASTGPSGASDTQY

J gene: TRBJ2-4
D gene: -
clone size: -
V gene: TRBV11-2
CDR3 protein: ASSSRLAKNIQY

J gene: TRBJ1-1
D gene: TRBD1
clone size: -
V gene: TRBV5-1
CDR3 protein: ASSLESGTGNTEAF

J gene: TRBJ2-7
D gene: -
clone size: -
V gene: TRBV18
CDR3 protein: ASSRVSGTYEQY

J gene: TRBJ2-1
D gene: TRBD1
clone size: -
V gene: TRBV6-6
CDR3 protein: ASSYEAGGVGLGQF

J gene: TRBJ1-1
D gene: -
clone size: -
V gene: TRBV4-2
CDR3 protein: ASSIVGADGTEAF

J gene: TRBJ1-2
D gene: -
clone size: -
V gene: TRBV30
CDR3 protein: AWTSLYGYT

J gene: TRBJ2-5
D gene: -
clone size: -
V gene: TRBV29-1
CDR3 protein: SVVRETQY

J gene: TRBJ1-1
D gene: -
clone size: once
V gene: TRBV6-5
CDR3 protein: ASSTPQGTEAF

J gene: TRBJ2-5
D gene: -
clone size: -
V gene: TRBV21-1
CDR3 protein: ASSSTRTGEAETQY

J gene: TRBJ1-1
D gene: -
clone size: few
V gene: TRBV13
CDR3 protein: ASSLVGAGEAF

J gene: TRBJ2-1
D gene: -
clone size: -
V gene: TRBV11-3
CDR3 protein: ASSAGGDREQF

J gene: TRBJ2-1
D gene: -
clone size: -
V gene: TRBV5-5
CDR3 protein: ASSLLVGTYNEQF

J gene: TRBJ2-1
D gene: TRBD1
clone size: -
V gene: TRBV5-1
CDR3 protein: ASTLKTGPPYNEQF

J gene: TRBJ1-5
D gene: -
clone size: -
V gene: TRBV2
CDR3 protein: ASSSLGGSNQPQH

J gene: TRBJ1-4
D gene: TRBD1
clone size: once
V gene: TRBV30
CDR3 protein: AWQRDREEKLF

J gene: TRBJ2-7
D gene: -
clone size: -
V gene: TRBV29-1
CDR3 protein: SVEPPGGEQY

J gene: TRBJ2-2
D gene: TRBD2
clone size: -
V gene: TRBV27
CDR3 protein: ASSLYEGLAGVRELF

J gene: TRBJ1-5
D gene: -
clone size: -
V gene: TRBV27
CDR3 protein: ATKGSGGNQPQH

J gene: TRBJ2-7
D gene: TRBD2
clone size: -
V gene: TRBV7-8
CDR3 protein: ASSLRGRGDEQY

J gene: TRBJ2-5
D gene: TRBD2
clone size: -
V gene: TRBV7-6
CDR3 protein: ASSLGQAGGLTQY

J gene: TRBJ2-3
D gene: -
clone size: -
V gene: TRBV9
CDR3 protein: ASSPIGGRLDTQY

J gene: TRBJ2-1
D gene: -
clone size: few
V gene: TRBV29-1
CDR3 protein: SASTGPRASEQF